These 29 T cell receptor beta chains were all obtained from the same sample, sequenced in a study of early stage breast cancer tumors. Profiling relied on immunoSEQ multiplex PCR, and the TCRdb table lists in-frame clones only, not all of them. This table has fewer than 70,000 clones, more than 60% appearing once. The sequenced sample consisted of blood. These receptors were obtained from a person aged 30-39 years with breast cancer.

The chain's CDR3 is CASSQVGNEQFF. The CDR3 DNA reads TGCGCCAGCAGCCAAGTCGGTAATGAGCAGTTCTTC. This chain connects TRBV4-1 to TRBJ2-1, with no clear D. Germline CDR1 MGHRA, CDR2 YSYEKL. This CDR3 region has 12 residues. V dropped 1 base and J dropped 7 bases, with 5 bases sitting between them.

The chain carries TRBV19 and TRBJ2-7; D might be TRBD1 (6 bases). CDR1 and CDR2 (germline): LNHDA, SQIVND (reference sequence). This CDR3 has 13 amino acids. The V gene lost 9 bases and the J gene lost 2 bases, with 14 bases spanning the gap. The CDR3 reads CASSDRSTYEQYF. The DNA for the CDR3 is TGTGCCAGCTCGGACAGATCGACCTACGAGCAGTACTTC. Looking up the rest from reference TRBV19 and TRBJ2-7 gives the full variable domain: DGGITQSPKYLFRKEGQNVTLSCEQNLNHDAMYWYRQDPGQGLRLIYYSQIVNDFQKGDIAEGYSVSREKKESFPLTVTSAQKNPTAFYLCASSDRSTYEQYFGPGTRLTVT.

The CDR3 sequence is CASSPYSETEAFF. The CDR3 region has the DNA TGTGCCAGCAGCCCCTATAGCGAGACTGAAGCTTTCTTT. The chain links TRBV7-6 to TRBJ1-1; D is unclear. From germline, CDR1 is SGHVS and CDR2 FNYEAQ. This CDR3 has 13 amino acids. Trimming took 5 bases from V and 5 from J, leaving 12 bases between them.

As concerns this clone: A read error may produce the germline difference seen at one junction end. The chain joins TRBV7-7 to TRBJ2-2; D is uncertain. The CDR3 totals 14 residues. Germline V lookup: CDR1 SSHAT, CDR2 FNYEAQ (reference sequence). CDR3 sequence: CASSHTLKPGELFF. The CDR3, as DNA: TGTGCTAGCAGCCACACATTGAAGCCCGGGGAGCTGTTTTTT.

This clone was picked up a small number of times. The chain is built from TRBV10-1 and TRBJ2-7; D is perhaps TRBD2 (6 bases). CDR3 length equals 15 residues. Deletions cut 8 bases from V and 4 bases from J, with 21 bases between. Germline-derived CDR1 and CDR2 are WNHNN and SYGVQD (reference sequence). CDR3 bases: TGCGCCAGCGTGGGACTCAGGGAATGCCATTACGAGCAGTACTTC. It translates to CASVGLRECHYEQYF.

The chain recombines TRBV11-2 with TRBJ1-4, with D possibly matching TRBD1 (5 bases). The V gene's germline CDR1 is SGHAT and CDR2 FQNNGV. Trimming shortened V by 4 bases and J by 6 bases, and 12 bases separated the two germline ends. The CDR3 loop spans 14 amino acids. The CDR3 bases are TGTGCCAGCAGCTCACTGGGGCCCGATGAAAAACTGTTTTTT. This gives the protein CASSSLGPDEKLFF.

The chain recombines TRBV6-5 with TRBJ2-1; no firm D call. Germline assignment: CDR1 MNHEY and CDR2 SVGAGI. The ends were cut back, 5 bases at V and 9 bases at J, with 17 bases in the middle. The CDR3 loop spans 14 amino acids. CDR3 sequence: CASSPGLLYGEQFF. CDR3 nucleotides: TGTGCCAGCAGTCCGGGTCTTCTTTACGGTGAGCAGTTCTTC.

The gene calls are TRBV28 and TRBJ2-3; the D gene is possibly TRBD1 (6 bases). Deletions cut 2 bases from V and 1 base from J, with 7 bases between. The CDR3 is made up of 14 amino acids. CDR1 and CDR2 (germline): MDHEN, SYDVKM. Written as DNA, the CDR3 is TGTGCCAGCAGTTTAAACAGGGGCACAGATACGCAGTATTTT. This gives the protein CASSLNRGTDTQYF.

The V and J genes are TRBV2 and TRBJ2-2; 7 nucleotides agree with TRBD1. The CDR3 is 16 residues long. Germline CDR1 is SNHLY and CDR2 is FYNNEI. V was pared by 4 bases and J by 4 bases, with 9 bases of the junction left unmatched. The CDR3: CASSAQGVASTGELFF. CDR3 DNA: TGTGCCAGCAGTGCCCAGGGGGTGGCGAGCACCGGGGAGCTGTTTTTT.

The chain has TRBV27 and TRBJ2-2, with 7 bases identical to TRBD1. The CDR3 is 15 amino acids. Looked up from germline, CDR1 is MNHEY and CDR2 is SMNVEV (reference sequence). Trimming removed 4 bases from V and 1 base from J; junction bases left unmatched: 3. The CDR3 DNA reads TGTGCCAGCAGTTGGGACAGATGGAACACCGGGGAGCTGTTTTTT. Encoded protein: CASSWDRWNTGELFF.

This clone was detected a few times. This chain joins TRBV20-1 and TRBJ2-5; either TRBD1 or TRBD2 may fit D (5 bases each). This CDR3 contains 11 residues. The ends were cut back, 6 bases at V and 9 bases at J, with 14 bases in the middle. Germline CDR1 reads DFQATT; CDR2 reads SNEGSKA (reference sequence). DNA for the CDR3: TGCAGTGCCCCCCGGGGACCGGCCCAGTACTTC. As protein: CSAPRGPAQYF.

The chain couples TRBV19 to TRBJ2-3; tentatively, D is TRBD1 (6 bases). The CDR3 consists of 16 residues. Germline assignment: CDR1 LNHDA and CDR2 SQIVND (reference sequence). V lost 4 bases and J 0 bases, leaving 14 bases between the germline ends. CDR3 protein: CASSTRTVTSTDTQYF. DNA for the CDR3: TGTGCCAGTAGTACTCGGACAGTTACTAGCACAGATACGCAGTATTTT.

CDR3: CSGAVRGPPEAFF. CDR3 bases: TGCAGCGGAGCGGTCAGGGGCCCCCCTGAAGCTTTCTTT. V and J are TRBV29-1 and TRBJ1-1; D is perhaps TRBD1 (6 bases). CDR3 length: 13 residues. The V end was cut by 7 bases, the J end by 6 bases, with 18 bases between. Germline V gives CDR1 SQVTM, CDR2 ANQGSEA.

This clone was counted a single time. V gene TRBV10-2 combines with J gene TRBJ2-5; either TRBD1 or TRBD2 may supply D (5 bases each). The CDR3 sequence is 13 residues long. Per germline, CDR1 WSHSY and CDR2 SAAADI. Between the trimmed V and J ends, which lost 4 bases and 10 bases, there was a span of 16 bases. CDR3 protein: CASSVRDLGNQYF. Written as DNA, the CDR3 is TGCGCCAGCAGTGTCCGGGACCTGGGGAACCAGTACTTC.

The V and J genes are TRBV7-6 and TRBJ1-1, with D possibly being TRBD1 (5 bases). V lost 5 bases and J 7 bases, leaving 14 bases between the germline ends. Germline V gene lookup returns CDR1 SGHVS and CDR2 FNYEAQ. The CDR3 spans 13 residues. DNA for the CDR3: TGTGCCAGCAGCCCCTTGGTGGGGGGTGAAGCTTTCTTT. This sequence encodes CASSPLVGGEAFF.

The V gene is TRBV7-9, the J gene TRBJ2-1; 10 bases fit TRBD2. Trimming removed 10 bases from V and 1 base from J; junction bases left unmatched: 13. Germline V gene data show CDR1 as SEHNR and CDR2 as FQNEAQ (reference sequence). The CDR3 extends over 17 amino acids. This CDR3 is CAIPVGASGRSYNEQFF. In DNA form, the CDR3 reads TGTGCCATACCGGTCGGGGCTAGCGGGAGATCCTACAATGAGCAGTTCTTC. Full variable domain (missing parts from reference TRBV7-9 and TRBJ2-1): DTGVSQNPRHKITKRGQNVTFRCDPISEHNRLYWYRQTLGQGPEFLTYFQNEAQLEKSRLLSDRFSAERPKGSFSTLEIQRTEQGDSAMYLCAIPVGASGRSYNEQFFGPGTRLTVL.

CDR3 loop: CASSPVEGSINIQYF. The DNA for the CDR3 is TGCGCCAGCAGCCCCGTCGAGGGGTCGATAAACATTCAGTACTTC. This sequence joins TRBV4-1 and TRBJ2-4; either TRBD1 or TRBD2 may supply D (5 bases each). The CDR3 runs 15 residues. CDR1 is MGHRA and CDR2 is YSYEKL in the germline V gene. Deletions cut 4 bases from V and 6 bases from J, with 16 bases between.

The chain carries TRBV4-3 and TRBJ1-2; 10 nucleotides align to TRBD1. The germline V gene has CDR1 LGHNA and CDR2 YSLEER. This CDR3 has 16 amino acids. V shed 0 bases and J 4 bases; nucleotides not matched to a gene: 5. Here the CDR3 DNA reads TGCGCCAGCAGCCAAGAGGAGACAGGGGGCTTCTATGGCTACACCTTC. Translated: CASSQEETGGFYGYTF.

The chain links TRBV18 to TRBJ1-1; tentative D call: TRBD1 (6 bases). The germline CDR1 and CDR2 sequences are KGHSH and LQKENI. This CDR3 has 13 residues. The V gene lost 6 bases and the J gene lost 5 bases, with 13 bases spanning the gap. CDR3 protein: CASSMTGGTEAFF. DNA for the CDR3: TGTGCCAGCTCCATGACAGGTGGAACTGAAGCTTTCTTT.

The chain joins TRBV7-2 to TRBJ1-1; 7 bases fit TRBD1. The junction had 11 bases not matched to a gene; V was cut back by 6 bases and J by 4 bases. This CDR3 region has 15 residues. CDR1 and CDR2 from the germline V gene are SGHTA and FQGNSA. The CDR3 is CASRKVAGGGTEAFF. CDR3 in DNA: TGTGCCAGCAGAAAAGTGGCAGGGGGGGGCACTGAAGCTTTCTTT.

This chain uses TRBV13 with TRBJ2-1; 10 bases map to TRBD1. The CDR3 consists of 15 residues. Trimming took 5 bases from V and 2 from J; bases not matched to a gene: 3. Per the germline V gene, CDR1 is PRHDT and CDR2 is FYEKMQ (reference sequence). In DNA form, the CDR3 reads TGTGCCAGCAGCGACGGACAGGGGGCCTACAATGAGCAGTTCTTC. Translated, it gives CASSDGQGAYNEQFF.

This clone was picked up a small number of times. The chain is built from TRBV7-6 and TRBJ1-1; D unclear. V shed 1 base and J shed 0 bases, with 6 bases lying between them. CDR1 is SGHVS, CDR2 FNYEAQ, per germline. The CDR3 contains 14 residues. CDR3 in DNA: TGTGCCAGCAGCTTAGGTGGGGTGAACACTGAAGCTTTCTTT. Amino acid sequence: CASSLGGVNTEAFF.

The chain combines TRBV5-1 with TRBJ1-2, with D possibly TRBD1 on 5 matching bases. Trimming took 7 bases from V and 2 from J, leaving 12 bases between them. Looked up from germline, CDR1 is SGHRS and CDR2 is YFSETQ. The CDR3 is 13 amino acids. In DNA form, the CDR3 reads TGCGCCAGCCAACCCTCAGGGAACTATGGCTACACCTTC. This sequence encodes CASQPSGNYGYTF.

The chain employs TRBV2 and TRBJ2-7; D not resolved. The CDR3 sequence is 12 residues long. Germline-derived CDR1 and CDR2 are SNHLY and FYNNEI. Trimming cost V 4 bases and J 3 bases, with 7 bases left between them. The CDR3 protein is CASSGGIYEQYF. The DNA of the CDR3 is TGTGCCAGCAGTGGGGGTATCTACGAGCAGTACTTC. The variable domain in full, completed from reference TRBV2 and TRBJ2-7, reads EPEVTQTPSHQVTQMGQEVILRCVPISNHLYFYWYRQILGQKVEFLVSFYNNEISEKSEIFDDQFSVERPDGSNFTLKIRSTKLEDSAMYFCASSGGIYEQYFGPGTRLTVT.

This clone was recorded only once. One end of the junction does not line up with germline, which may come from a read error. V is TRBV2 and J is TRBJ2-7; possibly TRBD1 or TRBD2 for D (5 bases each). This CDR3 region has 15 residues. The germline gives CDR1 SNHLY, CDR2 FYNNEI. CDR3 sequence: CASSGGRGLTLEQYF. For the CDR3, the DNA is TGTGCCAGTAGTGGGGGTCGGGGCTTAACCTTGGAGCAGTACTTC. Using reference TRBV2 and TRBJ2-7 for the parts outside the CDR3, the full variable domain is EPEVTQTPSHQVTQMGQEVILRCVPISNHLYFYWYRQILGQKVEFLVSFYNNEISEKSEIFDDQFSVERPDGSNFTLKIRSTKLEDSAMYFCASSGGRGLTLEQYFGPGTRLTVT.

The rearrangement links TRBV5-5 to TRBJ1-5; 7 bases fit TRBD1. V dropped 3 bases and J dropped 5; count of bases not matched to a gene: 5. Germline assignment: CDR1 SGHKS and CDR2 YYEKEE (reference sequence). The CDR3 is 14 amino acids. The CDR3 coding sequence is TGTGCCAGCAGCTGGGGTACAGGGGATCAGCCCCAGCATTTT. Residues: CASSWGTGDQPQHF.

The chain recombines TRBV6-6 with TRBJ1-3, with no clear D. The V and J ends lost 7 bases and 0 bases respectively, with 13 bases between them. CDR3 length equals 15 residues. The germline V gene encodes CDR1 MNHNY and CDR2 SVGAGI (reference sequence). CDR3 sequence reads: CASTSATVSGNTIYF. The CDR3 DNA reads TGTGCCAGCACCTCTGCGACGGTCTCTGGAAACACCATATATTTT.

The rearrangement uses TRBV4-2 and TRBJ1-2; D not certain. Germline V lookup: CDR1 LGHNA, CDR2 YNFKEQ. Trimming removed 4 bases from V and 4 bases from J, with 28 bases in between. This CDR3 contains 19 residues. The CDR3 DNA follows: TGTGCCAGCAGCCCTAACCCCGTACCCACACTTGACCTTTTCTATGGCTACACCTTC. Protein sequence: CASSPNPVPTLDLFYGYTF.

A few counts support this clone. The rearrangement joins TRBV15 to TRBJ1-1, with 7 bases aligning to TRBD1. CDR3 length: 16 amino acids. From germline, CDR1 is LNHNV and CDR2 YYDKDF (reference sequence). Trimming took 0 bases from V and 5 from J; bases not matched to a gene: 9. This CDR3 reads CATSRDPLNRGTEAFF. The DNA for the CDR3 is TGTGCCACCAGCAGAGATCCCCTCAACAGGGGTACTGAAGCTTTCTTT.